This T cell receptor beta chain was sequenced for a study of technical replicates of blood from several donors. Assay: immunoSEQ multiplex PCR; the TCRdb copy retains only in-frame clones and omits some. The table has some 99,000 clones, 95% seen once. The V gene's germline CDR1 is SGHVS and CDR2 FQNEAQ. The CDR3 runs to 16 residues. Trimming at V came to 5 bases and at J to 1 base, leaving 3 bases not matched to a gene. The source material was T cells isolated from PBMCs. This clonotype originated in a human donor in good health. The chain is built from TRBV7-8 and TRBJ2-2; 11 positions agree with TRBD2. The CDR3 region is CASSPLAGGNTGELFF. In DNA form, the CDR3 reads TGTGCCAGCAGCCCCCTAGCGGGAGGGAACACCGGGGAGCTGTTTTTT.